These 26 T cell receptor beta chains share one sample of origin, sequenced in a study of cytomegalovirus exposure and HLA in healthy donors. The PCR ran on 60 Vbeta and 13 Jbeta primers. Data came from immunoSEQ multiplex PCR; TCRdb stores just in-frame clones and leaves some out. The data contain 90,000 to 120,000 clones, over 65% of them singletons. The source material was PBMCs. Receptor source: a female donor in good health and CMV-seropositive.

The rearrangement joins TRBV4-1 to TRBJ2-3; TRBD1 is a possible D gene (6 bases). The germline CDR1 and CDR2 sequences are MGHRA and YSYEKL. V lost 4 bases, J lost 0 bases, and 17 bases lay in between. The CDR3 sequence is 17 residues long. For the CDR3, the DNA is TGCGCCAGCAGCCGAAGGACCGGGACACTTAGCACAGATACGCAGTATTTT. It codes for CASSRRTGTLSTDTQYF.

J is TRBJ2-3 and V is TRBV6-1, with a weak D call TRBD1 (6 bases). This CDR3 is 14 amino acids long. Germline V CDR1 and CDR2: MNHNS, SASEGT. V shed 6 bases and J shed 2 bases, with 12 bases lying between them. The CDR3 DNA sequence: TGTGCCAGCAGGGTCGGACAGTCCACAGATACGCAGTATTTT. Its protein product is CASRVGQSTDTQYF.

This clone was recorded only once. The V and J genes are TRBV30 and TRBJ2-4; the D is unclear. V was clipped by 2 bases and J by 2 bases, with 22 bases between them. Germline CDR1 reads GTSNPN; CDR2 reads SVGIG (reference sequence). CDR3 length: 18 residues. CDR3 coding DNA: TGTGCCTGGAGTCTTTATCTCGACACCCGGTCGACCAAAAACATTCAGTACTTC. Encoded protein: CAWSLYLDTRSTKNIQYF.

The gene calls are TRBV19 and TRBJ2-7; a possible D gene is TRBD2 (5 bases). CDR1 is LNHDA and CDR2 is SQIVND in the germline V gene (reference sequence). The CDR3 length is 15 residues. Trimming took off 6 bases at V and 2 bases at J, with 17 bases between the two ends. The CDR3 region has the DNA TGTGCCAGTAGAGTAGGACCCGGGGTTGCCTACGAGCAGTACTTC. Translated, it gives CASRVGPGVAYEQYF.

V and J are TRBV5-5 and TRBJ2-6; 8 bases align to TRBD1. Germline loops: CDR1 SGHKS, CDR2 YYEKEE (reference sequence). The CDR3 extends over 20 amino acids. V lost 4 bases to trimming and J lost 1 base; unmatched junction nucleotides: 16. The chain's CDR3 is CASSGGVSGTGKSGANVLTF. DNA of the CDR3: TGTGCCAGCAGCGGGGGTGTTTCCGGGACAGGCAAATCTGGGGCCAACGTCCTGACTTTC.

This chain joins TRBV7-9 and TRBJ2-3, with 10 bases identical to TRBD2. Trimming took 5 bases from V and 1 from J; bases not matched to a gene: 9. The CDR3 contains 17 residues. Germline CDR1 and CDR2: SEHNR and FQNEAQ (reference sequence). CDR3 nucleotide sequence: TGTGCCAGCAGCACGGGGGGGCTAGCGGGAGGCACAGATACGCAGTATTTT. It codes for CASSTGGLAGGTDTQYF.

This clone was counted a single time. The J gene is TRBJ2-3, the V gene TRBV18; TRBD2 aligns across 10 bases. Germline V CDR1 and CDR2: KGHSH, LQKENI. CDR3 length: 16 amino acids. V shed 3 bases and J 3 bases; nucleotides not matched to a gene: 6. The CDR3 sequence is CASSPPSGGTTDTQYF. The DNA of the CDR3 is TGTGCCAGCTCACCGCCTAGCGGGGGAACAACAGATACGCAGTATTTT.

This chain links TRBV12-5 with TRBJ2-1; D is unclear. The CDR3 is 13 residues long. Trimming removed 3 bases at V and 10 bases at J, with 13 bases between. Germline CDR1 and CDR2: LGHNT and FRNRAP. In nucleotides, the CDR3 is TGTGCTAGTGGTTTTTCCCGGTCTAGGGAGCAGTTCTTC. Translation gives CASGFSRSREQFF. Complete variable domain (other parts from reference TRBV12-5 and TRBJ2-1): DARVTQTPRHKVTEMGQEVTMRCQPILGHNTVFWYRQTMMQGLELLAYFRNRAPLDDSGMPKDRFSAEMPDATLATLKIQPSEPRDSAVYFCASGFSRSREQFFGPGTRLTVL.

The V gene is TRBV13, the J gene TRBJ2-1, with 11 bases identical to TRBD2. The CDR3 runs 15 residues. Germline V gives CDR1 PRHDT, CDR2 FYEKMQ (reference sequence). V lost 5 bases and J lost 4; bases outside the gene matches: 4. CDR3 protein: CASSLRLAGYNEQFF. CDR3 nucleotides: TGTGCCAGCAGCCTCAGACTAGCGGGATACAATGAGCAGTTCTTC.

The genes are TRBV10-3 and TRBJ2-5, with 10 positions matching TRBD2. This CDR3 comprises 16 residues. Per the germline V gene, CDR1 is ENHRY and CDR2 is SYGVKD. Trimming removed 4 bases from V and 7 bases from J; junction bases left unmatched: 12. CDR3 sequence: CAISAQGLALGGTQYF. As DNA, the CDR3 is TGTGCCATCAGTGCCCAGGGACTAGCGCTCGGGGGGACCCAGTACTTC.

This clone was observed a handful of times. The rearrangement uses TRBV6-4 and TRBJ2-5, with D possibly being TRBD1 (5 bases). Germline loops: CDR1 MRHNA, CDR2 SNTAGT. The CDR3 extends over 14 amino acids. The V end was cut by 3 bases, the J end by 4 bases, with 12 bases between. The chain's CDR3 is CASSESAGRETQYF. The CDR3 DNA follows: TGTGCCAGCAGTGAATCGGCAGGGCGAGAGACCCAGTACTTC.

The rearrangement links TRBV19 to TRBJ2-1; the match to TRBD1 covers 8 bases. V trimming: 5 bases; J trimming: 7 bases; junction bases outside the gene matches: 10. CDR3 length equals 15 residues. Germline V gene lookup returns CDR1 LNHDA and CDR2 SQIVND (reference sequence). The CDR3 loop reads CASSPGRTGRNEQFF. The CDR3 DNA follows: TGTGCCAGTAGTCCTGGGCGGACAGGGAGGAATGAGCAGTTCTTC.

This chain uses TRBV2 with TRBJ2-3; D is perhaps TRBD2 (6 bases). Germline lookup yields CDR1 SNHLY and CDR2 FYNNEI. The V end lost 3 bases, the J end lost 3 bases, and 13 bases lay between the germline ends. The CDR3 totals 15 residues. The CDR3 nucleotides read TGTGCCAGCAGTGAGGGGCGGGGTGGGACAGATACGCAGTATTTT. It yields the protein CASSEGRGGTDTQYF.

The chain joins TRBV7-9 to TRBJ1-1; TRBD1 aligns across 10 bases. Germline V gene lookup returns CDR1 SEHNR and CDR2 FQNEAQ (reference sequence). The CDR3 loop spans 16 amino acids. The junction had 1 base not matched to a gene; V was cut back by 0 bases and J by 0 bases. The CDR3 DNA sequence: TGTGCCAGCAGCTTAGCCGGGACAGGGGTGAACACTGAAGCTTTCTTT. This sequence encodes CASSLAGTGVNTEAFF. Together with reference TRBV7-9 and TRBJ1-1, the CDR3 gives the full variable domain: DTGVSQNPRHKITKRGQNVTFRCDPISEHNRLYWYRQTLGQGPEFLTYFQNEAQLEKSRLLSDRFSAERPKGSFSTLEIQRTEQGDSAMYLCASSLAGTGVNTEAFFGQGTRLTVV.

This clone has only a few counts. J is TRBJ1-5 and V is TRBV19, with 7 bases that match TRBD1. The V segment lost 3 bases and the J segment 4 bases; nucleotides outside the gene matches: 6. This CDR3 is built from 15 residues. Looked up from germline, CDR1 is LNHDA and CDR2 is SQIVND (reference sequence). CDR3 in amino acids: CASSIQQGPNQPQHF. DNA of the CDR3: TGTGCCAGTAGTATTCAACAGGGGCCAAATCAGCCCCAGCATTTT. The variable domain in full, with the rest retrieved from reference TRBV19 and TRBJ1-5, is DGGITQSPKYLFRKEGQNVTLSCEQNLNHDAMYWYRQDPGQGLRLIYYSQIVNDFQKGDIAEGYSVSREKKESFPLTVTSAQKNPTAFYLCASSIQQGPNQPQHFGDGTRLSIL.

The chain carries TRBV27 and TRBJ2-6, with 7 nucleotides matching TRBD1. This CDR3 contains 16 residues. CDR1 is MNHEY, CDR2 SMNVEV, per germline (reference sequence). Trimming at V came to 5 bases and at J to 3 bases, leaving 7 bases not matched to a gene. The chain's CDR3 is CASSPRQGFGANVLTF. CDR3 coding DNA: TGTGCCAGCAGTCCCAGACAGGGCTTTGGGGCCAACGTCCTGACTTTC.

The rearrangement joins TRBV29-1 to TRBJ2-7; possibly TRBD1 for D (5 bases). The CDR3 contains 15 residues. V shed 6 bases and J shed 0 bases, with 18 bases lying between them. Per germline, CDR1 SQVTM and CDR2 ANQGSEA. CDR3 in DNA: TGCAGCGTAAAGGGGCCGGCCCTAGGCTCCTACGAGCAGTACTTC. This gives the protein CSVKGPALGSYEQYF.

The gene calls are TRBV30 and TRBJ2-1, with 9 bases that match TRBD2. Losses at the gene ends were 5 bases for V and 6 bases for J; bases not matched to a gene: 8. The CDR3 is 14 amino acids. Germline V gene data show CDR1 as GTSNPN and CDR2 as SVGIG (reference sequence). CDR3 amino acids: CAWGVAGEVNEQFF. The DNA of the CDR3 is TGTGCCTGGGGGGTAGCGGGAGAGGTCAATGAGCAGTTCTTC.

The chain combines TRBV28 with TRBJ1-1; D is undetermined. Germline CDR1 and CDR2: MDHEN and SYDVKM. The CDR3 totals 12 residues. V dropped 6 bases and J dropped 1 base, with 6 bases sitting between them. The DNA of the CDR3 is TGTGCCAGCAGGTACAGGAACACTGAAGCTTTCTTT. Residues: CASRYRNTEAFF.

This clone was seen only a few times. The rearrangement links TRBV5-1 to TRBJ1-1; 7 bases are shared with TRBD1. V was clipped by 2 bases and J by 5 bases; unmatched bases: 9. The CDR3 sequence is 15 residues long. Germline V lookup: CDR1 SGHRS, CDR2 YFSETQ. CDR3: CASSFSKGAETEAFF. In nucleotides, the CDR3 is TGCGCCAGCAGCTTCTCTAAGGGGGCTGAGACTGAAGCTTTCTTT.

The V and J genes are TRBV5-1 and TRBJ2-7, with 10 bases matching TRBD1. Germline CDR1 reads SGHRS; CDR2 reads YFSETQ. The J segment lost 5 bases and the V segment lost 4 bases, leaving 9 bases of the junction unmatched. The CDR3 covers 15 residues. The CDR3 coding sequence is TGCGCCAGCAGCCCGGGACAGGGGATAGAGAACGAGCAGTACTTC. It specifies CASSPGQGIENEQYF.

This clone was counted between two and nine times. This chain joins TRBV7-6 and TRBJ2-1; TRBD2 agrees at 14 bases. V was pared by 5 bases and J by 7 bases, with 10 bases of the junction left unmatched. Germline V gives CDR1 SGHVS, CDR2 FNYEAQ. The CDR3 runs 17 residues. CDR3 DNA sequence: TGTGCCAGCAGCATGACTAGCGGGGGGGGGTTAGGGAATGAGCAGTTCTTC. The encoded protein is CASSMTSGGGLGNEQFF.

The V gene is TRBV5-1, the J gene TRBJ1-4; D perhaps matches TRBD1 (6 bases). V lost 4 bases, J lost 4 bases, and 11 bases lay in between. The CDR3 is 14 residues long. Germline values: CDR1 SGHRS, CDR2 YFSETQ. In nucleotides, the CDR3 is TGCGCCAGCAGCGCCGGACAGCTTAATGAAAAACTGTTTTTT. The encoded protein is CASSAGQLNEKLFF.

The rearrangement joins TRBV4-3 to TRBJ1-1; 8 bases are shared with TRBD1. The V and J ends lost 1 base and 5 bases, in that order; junction bases with no gene match: 3. The CDR3 runs 14 residues. Looked up from germline, CDR1 is LGHNA and CDR2 is YSLEER. In DNA, the CDR3 is TGCGCCAGCAGCCAAGGACAGGGGTGGACTGAAGCTTTCTTT. It yields the protein CASSQGQGWTEAFF.

The chain recombines TRBV27 with TRBJ2-3, with no clear D. Germline V gene data show CDR1 as MNHEY and CDR2 as SMNVEV (reference sequence). CDR3 length: 17 amino acids. V gave up 5 bases and J gave up 3 bases, with 21 bases separating them. The CDR3 is CASSASARGSGTDTQYF. The CDR3 nucleotides are TGTGCCAGCAGTGCGTCCGCCCGAGGCTCTGGAACAGATACGCAGTATTTT.

The genes are TRBV18 and TRBJ2-3; TRBD2 aligns across 12 bases. The CDR3 is 17 residues long. Germline lookup yields CDR1 KGHSH and CDR2 LQKENI. J was trimmed by 0 bases and V by 3 bases; bases with no gene match: 4. Here the CDR3 reads CASSPTSGGTSTDTQYF. The CDR3 coding sequence is TGTGCCAGCTCACCGACTAGCGGGGGAACTAGCACAGATACGCAGTATTTT.